This T cell receptor (beta chain) stems from a study of shared clonotypes between healthy human individuals. Researchers divided each subset's genomic DNA evenly across several immunoSEQ plates. TCRdb's table, derived via immunoSEQ multiplex PCR, lists solely in-frame clones and lacks some. The sample carries 980,000 or so clones, 76% recorded once. Note on this clone: Its target is unknown.

Germline CDR1 and CDR2: SGHTA and FQGNSA. V lost 4 bases, J lost 2 bases, and 17 bases lay in between. The CDR3 extends over 16 amino acids. Study-wide results and limits: Shared clonotypes: 4.5% to 5% naive CD4, roughly 3.5% naive CD8, under 2.5% memory CD4, approximately 0.4% memory CD8.

The sample taken for sequencing was memory CD4+ T cells sorted from blood. As for subset: CD45RA-negative fraction. The chain combines TRBV7-2 with TRBJ2-5; D gene uncertain. This TCR was sampled from a man between 18 and 35 years old in good health. The DNA for the CDR3 is TGTGCCAGCAGCTCCCGTGGAGCCGCCCCTCAAGAGACCCAGTACTTC. Translating it yields CASSSRGAAPQETQYF.